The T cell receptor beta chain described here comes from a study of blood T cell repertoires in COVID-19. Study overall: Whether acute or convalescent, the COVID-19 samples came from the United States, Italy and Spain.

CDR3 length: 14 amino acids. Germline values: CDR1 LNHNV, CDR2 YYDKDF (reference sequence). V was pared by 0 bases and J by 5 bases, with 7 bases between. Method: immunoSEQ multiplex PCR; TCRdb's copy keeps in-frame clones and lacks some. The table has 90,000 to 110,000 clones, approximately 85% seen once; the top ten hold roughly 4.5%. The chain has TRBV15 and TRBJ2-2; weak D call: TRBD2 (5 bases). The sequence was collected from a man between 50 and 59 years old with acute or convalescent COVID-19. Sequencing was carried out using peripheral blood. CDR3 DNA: TGTGCCACCAGCAGAGATCGGGGTACCGGGGAGCTGTTTTTT. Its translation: CATSRDRGTGELFF.